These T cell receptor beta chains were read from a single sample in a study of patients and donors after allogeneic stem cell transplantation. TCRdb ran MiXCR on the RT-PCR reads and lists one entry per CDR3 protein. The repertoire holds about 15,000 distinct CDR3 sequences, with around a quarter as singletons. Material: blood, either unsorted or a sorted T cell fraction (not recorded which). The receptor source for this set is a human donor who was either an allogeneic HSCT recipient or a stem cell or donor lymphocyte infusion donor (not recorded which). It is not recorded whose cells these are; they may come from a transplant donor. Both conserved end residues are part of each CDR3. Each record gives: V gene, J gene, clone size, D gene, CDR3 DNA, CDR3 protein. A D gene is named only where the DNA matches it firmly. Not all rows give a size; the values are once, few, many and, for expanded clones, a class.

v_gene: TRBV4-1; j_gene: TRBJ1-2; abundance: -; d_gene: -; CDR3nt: TGCGCCAGCAGCCAAGTGGGGCCAAACTATGGCTACACCTTC; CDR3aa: CASSQVGPNYGYTF
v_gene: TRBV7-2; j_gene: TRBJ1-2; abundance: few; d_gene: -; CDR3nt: TGTGCCAGCAGCCCCAGGGTTGGCGGCTACACCTTC; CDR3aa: CASSPRVGGYTF
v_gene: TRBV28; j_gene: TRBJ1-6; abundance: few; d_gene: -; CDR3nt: TGTGCCAGCACAAGAGGGGGAGCGGATAATTCACCCCTCCACTTT; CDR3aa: CASTRGGADNSPLHF
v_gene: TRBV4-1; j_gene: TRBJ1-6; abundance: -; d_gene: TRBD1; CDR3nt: TGCGCCAGCAGCCTGTGGGTGACAGGGACTAATTCACCCCTCCACTTT; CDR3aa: CASSLWVTGTNSPLHF
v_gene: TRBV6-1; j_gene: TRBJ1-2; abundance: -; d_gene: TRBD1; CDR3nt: TGTGCCAGCACATTCAGGGGGGGTCTCGGCTCGGCTGGCTACACCTTC; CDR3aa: CASTFRGGLGSAGYTF
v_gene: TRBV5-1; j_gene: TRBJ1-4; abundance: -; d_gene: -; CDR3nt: TGCGCCAGCAGCTCCTCCGAGGGAATAAGAAGGGAAAAACTGTTTTTT; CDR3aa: CASSSSEGIRREKLFF
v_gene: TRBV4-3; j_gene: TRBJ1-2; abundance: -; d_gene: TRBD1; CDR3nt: TGCGCCAGCAGCCGTGGACAGGGCTATGGCTACACCTTC; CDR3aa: CASSRGQGYGYTF
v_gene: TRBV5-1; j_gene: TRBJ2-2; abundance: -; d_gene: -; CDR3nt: TGCGCCAGCAGCTTTATGACAGCCAAACCCGGGGAGCTGTTTTTT; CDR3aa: CASSFMTAKPGELFF
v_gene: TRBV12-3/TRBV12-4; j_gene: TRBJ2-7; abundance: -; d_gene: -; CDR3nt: TGTGCCAGCAGTTTTGCAGGGGTCTCCTTAGAGCAGTACTTC; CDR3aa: CASSFAGVSLEQYF
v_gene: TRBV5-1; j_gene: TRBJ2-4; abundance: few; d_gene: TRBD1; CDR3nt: TGCGCCAGCAGCTTGGCCGGGACAGAAGTAAACATTCAGTACTTC; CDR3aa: CASSLAGTEVNIQYF
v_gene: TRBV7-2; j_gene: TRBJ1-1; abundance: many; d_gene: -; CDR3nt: TGTGCCAGCAGCTTAGTAAGAGGCGCTGAAGCTTTCTTT; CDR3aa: CASSLVRGAEAFF
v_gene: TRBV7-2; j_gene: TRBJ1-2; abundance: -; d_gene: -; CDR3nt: TGTGCCAGCAGCTTATCCCCTGGACAGATTAACTATGGCTACACCTTC; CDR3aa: CASSLSPGQINYGYTF
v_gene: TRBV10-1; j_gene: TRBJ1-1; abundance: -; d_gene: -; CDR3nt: TGCGCCAGCAGACAGTCTTGGAACACTGAAGCTTTCTTT; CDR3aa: CASRQSWNTEAFF
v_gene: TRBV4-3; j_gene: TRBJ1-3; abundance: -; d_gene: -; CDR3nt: TGCGCCAGCAGTCCAACAGGTTTTGGTGGAAACACCATATATTTT; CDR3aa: CASSPTGFGGNTIYF
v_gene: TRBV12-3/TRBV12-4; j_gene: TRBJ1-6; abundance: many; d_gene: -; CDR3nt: TGTGCCAGCAGTCCAAGGCCCAGTATGTCCAATTCACCCCTCCACTTT; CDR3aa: CASSPRPSMSNSPLHF
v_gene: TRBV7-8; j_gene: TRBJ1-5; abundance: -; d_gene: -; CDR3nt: TGTGCCAGCAGCTTAGACAATCAGCCCCAGCATTTT; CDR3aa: CASSLDNQPQHF
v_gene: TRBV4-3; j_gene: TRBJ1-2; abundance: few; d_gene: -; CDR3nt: TGCGCCAGCAGCCAAGGGGTCAGCTATGGCTACACCTTC; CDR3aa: CASSQGVSYGYTF
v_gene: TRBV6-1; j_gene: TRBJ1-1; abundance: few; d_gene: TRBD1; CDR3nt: TGTGCCAGCAGCCGAACAGGGGGATTGAACACTGAAGCTTTCTTT; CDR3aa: CASSRTGGLNTEAFF
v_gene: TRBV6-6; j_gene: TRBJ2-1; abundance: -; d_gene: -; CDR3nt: TGTGCCAGCACCCTAGGGACTTACAATGAGCAGTTCTTC; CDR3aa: CASTLGTYNEQFF
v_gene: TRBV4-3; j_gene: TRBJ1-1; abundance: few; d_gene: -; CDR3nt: TGCGCCAGCAGCCAAGCGTATACAGGGTTGTGGGTCGAGGACACTGAAGCTTTCTTT; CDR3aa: CASSQAYTGLWVEDTEAFF
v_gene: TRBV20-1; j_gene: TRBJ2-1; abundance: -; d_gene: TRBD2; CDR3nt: TGCAGTGCTCGGACTAGCGGGAACGACAATGAGCAGTTCTTC; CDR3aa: CSARTSGNDNEQFF
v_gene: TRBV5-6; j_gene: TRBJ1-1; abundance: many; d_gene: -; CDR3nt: TGTGCCAGCAGCTTGAGGGTGGTTACGAACACTGAAGCTTTCTTT; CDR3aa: CASSLRVVTNTEAFF
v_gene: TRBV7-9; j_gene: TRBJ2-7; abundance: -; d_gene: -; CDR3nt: TGTGCCAGCAGCTTAGGGACGGCTCGCGAGCAGTACTTC; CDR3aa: CASSLGTAREQYF
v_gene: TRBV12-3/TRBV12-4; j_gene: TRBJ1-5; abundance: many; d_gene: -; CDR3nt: TGTGCCAGCAGTTTAGGCGGTCAGCCCCAGCATTTT; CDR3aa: CASSLGGQPQHF
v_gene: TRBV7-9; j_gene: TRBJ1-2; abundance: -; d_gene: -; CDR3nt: TGTGCCAGCACCTTTCTAGGTGGAAGGGCCAGGGATGGCTACACCTTC; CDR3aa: CASTFLGGRARDGYTF
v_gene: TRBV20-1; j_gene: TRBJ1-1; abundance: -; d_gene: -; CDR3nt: TGCAGTGCTAGGGGGGGGCCTGGCACTGAAGCTTTCTTT; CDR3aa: CSARGGPGTEAFF
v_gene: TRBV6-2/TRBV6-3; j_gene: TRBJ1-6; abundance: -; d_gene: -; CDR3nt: TGTGCCAGCAGCGATACAGGAAACTATAATTCACCCCTCCACTTT; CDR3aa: CASSDTGNYNSPLHF
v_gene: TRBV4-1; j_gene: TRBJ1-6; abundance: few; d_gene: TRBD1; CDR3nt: TGCGCCAGCAGCCAAATATATACCCGGACAGGGACCTATAATTCACCCCTCCACTTT; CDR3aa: CASSQIYTRTGTYNSPLHF
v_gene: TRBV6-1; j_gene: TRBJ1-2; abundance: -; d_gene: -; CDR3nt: TGTGCCAGCAGAACGACAGGAGCTAACTATGGCTACACCTTC; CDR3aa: CASRTTGANYGYTF
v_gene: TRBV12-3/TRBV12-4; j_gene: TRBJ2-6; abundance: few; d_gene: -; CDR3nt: TGTGCCAGCAGTTGGTCCGGACAGCCCTCTGGGGCCAACGTCCTGACTTTC; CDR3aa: CASSWSGQPSGANVLTF
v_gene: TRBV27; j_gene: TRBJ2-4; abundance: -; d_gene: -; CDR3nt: TGTGCCAGCCCTCCCGCCTGGCGCAAAAACATTCAGTACTTC; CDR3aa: CASPPAWRKNIQYF
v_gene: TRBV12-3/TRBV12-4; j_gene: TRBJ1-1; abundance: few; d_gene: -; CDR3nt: TGTGCCAGCAGTTCGTTCATTGGTGAAGCTTTCTTT; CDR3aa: CASSSFIGEAFF
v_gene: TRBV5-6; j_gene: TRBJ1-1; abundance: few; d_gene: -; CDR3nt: TGTGCCAGCAGCTCCGTCCGGGCCAGGGTGTACACTGAAGCTTTCTTT; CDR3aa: CASSSVRARVYTEAFF
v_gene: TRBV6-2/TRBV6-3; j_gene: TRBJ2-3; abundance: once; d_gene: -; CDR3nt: TGTGCCAGCAGCCGAGGACCTACCACAGATACGCAGTATTTT; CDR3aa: CASSRGPTTDTQYF
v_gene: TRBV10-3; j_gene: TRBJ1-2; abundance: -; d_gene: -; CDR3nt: TGTGCCATCAGTGAAGGGGACACGGTCTACCATAACTATGGCTACACCTTC; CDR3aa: CAISEGDTVYHNYGYTF
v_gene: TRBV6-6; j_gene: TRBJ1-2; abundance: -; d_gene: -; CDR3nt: TGTGCCAGCAGTTACAGGTCCGGGTACACCTTC; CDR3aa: CASSYRSGYTF
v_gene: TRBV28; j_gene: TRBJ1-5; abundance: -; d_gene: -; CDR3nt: TGTGCCAGCAGGCCCCGAGGAGGGGCGTTTCAGCCCCAGCATTTT; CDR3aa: CASRPRGGAFQPQHF
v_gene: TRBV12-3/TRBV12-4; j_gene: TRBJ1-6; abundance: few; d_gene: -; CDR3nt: TGTGCCAGCAGTCAGGGAGCGGGAAGGTTCATTTCACCCCTCCACTTT; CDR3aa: CASSQGAGRFISPLHF